The 24 T cell receptor beta chains below come from one sample, sequenced in a study of blood T cell repertoires in COVID-19. Sequencing used immunoSEQ multiplex PCR; TCRdb keeps in-frame clones, though not all of them. The sample contains under 300,000 clones, nearly 90% of which appear only once. Sequences were obtained from peripheral blood. The receptors shown here come from a woman aged 40 to 50 who had recovered from COVID-19.

The rearrangement links TRBV19 to TRBJ1-1; 9 positions agree with TRBD1. This CDR3 is built from 15 residues. The ends lost 3 bases at V and 5 bases at J; junction bases unmatched: 7. Germline CDR1 is LNHDA and CDR2 is SQIVND (reference sequence). CDR3 coding DNA: TGTGCCAGTAGTATGTTCGGGACAGGGTTGACTGAAGCTTTCTTT. This encodes CASSMFGTGLTEAFF.

In DNA, the CDR3 is TGCGCCAGCAGCTTGGCCGGTCAGGCCCAAGAGACCCAGTACTTC. It encodes CASSLAGQAQETQYF. The V call is TRBV5-1, the J call TRBJ2-5; D unresolved. CDR1 and CDR2 from the germline V gene are SGHRS and YFSETQ. The CDR3 contains 15 residues. The V gene lost 0 bases and the J gene lost 1 base, with 10 bases spanning the gap.

This clone was seen more than once but under ten times. The chain joins TRBV27 to TRBJ2-1; 10 positions match TRBD2. The CDR3 spans 14 residues. Germline loops: CDR1 MNHEY, CDR2 SMNVEV (reference sequence). Trimming took 8 bases from V and 9 from J; bases not matched to a gene: 10. The CDR3 sequence: CASCGLAGVGEQFF. CDR3 DNA sequence: TGTGCCAGCTGCGGTCTAGCGGGAGTAGGTGAGCAGTTCTTC.

This chain joins TRBV4-1 and TRBJ1-2, with 10 bases that match TRBD1. The CDR3 sequence is 15 residues long. CDR1 is MGHRA and CDR2 is YSYEKL in the germline V gene. V lost 0 bases to trimming and J lost 4 bases; unmatched junction nucleotides: 2. This CDR3 reads CASSQETGGRYGYTF. Here the CDR3 DNA reads TGCGCCAGCAGCCAAGAGACAGGGGGCCGCTATGGCTACACCTTC.

The chain combines TRBV5-1 with TRBJ2-3, with D tentatively TRBD2 (5 bases). The length of the CDR3 is 15 residues. V was cut by 0 bases and J by 4 bases, with 12 bases left in between. Germline V gene sequence: CDR1 SGHRS, CDR2 YFSETQ. The CDR3 DNA sequence: TGCGCCAGCAGCTTGGAGGACCCGAGGGCAGATACGCAGTATTTT. Translated, it gives CASSLEDPRADTQYF.

V and J are TRBV6-4 and TRBJ2-3; D unresolved. The CDR3 loop spans 15 amino acids. Trimming cost V 5 bases and J 0 bases, with 12 bases left between them. Germline V gene data show CDR1 as MRHNA and CDR2 as SNTAGT. CDR3 in DNA: TGTGCCAGCAGTAACTTGCCCGGGAGCACAGATACGCAGTATTTT. It yields the protein CASSNLPGSTDTQYF.

The chain couples TRBV30 to TRBJ2-7; weak D call: TRBD1 (5 bases). Per germline, CDR1 GTSNPN and CDR2 SVGIG (reference sequence). V lost 3 bases and J 3 bases, leaving 9 bases between the germline ends. This CDR3 is built from 12 residues. The CDR3 spells CAWRGDSYEQYF. DNA of the CDR3: TGTGCCTGGAGAGGAGACAGCTACGAGCAGTACTTC.

The rearrangement uses TRBV9 and TRBJ1-3; D is unresolved. Germline CDR1 and CDR2: SGDLS and YYNGEE. The CDR3 spans 15 residues. The ends were cut back, 3 bases at V and 1 base at J, with 11 bases in the middle. Written as DNA, the CDR3 is TGTGCCAGCAGCGAAGTAGGAGGTTCTGGAAACACCATATATTTT. Protein sequence: CASSEVGGSGNTIYF.

This rearrangement joins TRBV19 to TRBJ2-7; D remains ambiguous. This CDR3 has 13 residues. Between the trimmed V and J ends, which lost 10 bases and 0 bases, there was a span of 13 bases. Germline assignment: CDR1 LNHDA and CDR2 SQIVND (reference sequence). The CDR3, as DNA: TGTGCCACCTCAGCAGGTCCCTCCTACGAGCAGTACGTC. Translation gives CATSAGPSYEQYV.

The chain links TRBV5-1 to TRBJ2-6, with D uncertain. Germline values: CDR1 SGHRS, CDR2 YFSETQ. The ends were cut back, 7 bases at V and 0 bases at J, with 11 bases in the middle. This CDR3 contains 15 residues. The CDR3 DNA reads TGCGCCAGCCGCCGCGGCGACTCTGGGGCCAACGTCCTGACTTTC. Protein product: CASRRGDSGANVLTF.

The chain couples TRBV2 to TRBJ2-2, with 9 bases fitting TRBD1. The CDR3 sequence is 15 residues long. V lost 5 bases and J lost 3; bases outside the gene matches: 4. Germline V gives CDR1 SNHLY, CDR2 FYNNEI. This CDR3 is CASSRDREYTGELFF. In DNA form, the CDR3 reads TGTGCCAGCAGTAGGGACAGGGAATACACCGGGGAGCTGTTTTTT.

The V gene is TRBV4-2, the J gene TRBJ1-5, with D unclear. The CDR3 sequence is 14 residues long. Germline V gene data show CDR1 as LGHNA and CDR2 as YNFKEQ. The V end was cut by 0 bases, the J end by 5 bases, with 8 bases between. The DNA of the CDR3 is TGTGCCAGCAGCCAAGAGATAGGAGATCAGCCCCAGCATTTT. This sequence encodes CASSQEIGDQPQHF.

The chain joins TRBV19 to TRBJ2-4; D perhaps matches TRBD2 (5 bases). V was cut by 7 bases and J by 7 bases, with 17 bases left in between. Per germline, CDR1 LNHDA and CDR2 SQIVND (reference sequence). The CDR3 loop spans 14 amino acids. The CDR3 DNA sequence: TGTGCCAGTAACCCCGGGAATCTGAATAACATTCAGTACTTC. It is translated as CASNPGNLNNIQYF.

J is TRBJ1-2 and V is TRBV20-1; weak D call: TRBD1 (5 bases). CDR1 and CDR2 from the germline V gene are DFQATT and SNEGSKA (reference sequence). The CDR3 is 11 residues long. V was pared by 8 bases and J by 2 bases, with 9 bases between. This CDR3 is CSSPGNYGYTF. The CDR3 region has the DNA TGCAGTTCACCAGGGAACTATGGCTACACCTTC.

The chain carries TRBV6-2 or TRBV6-3 and TRBJ1-2; D might be TRBD1 (6 bases). The CDR3 has 13 amino acids. Germline V gives CDR1 MNHEY, CDR2 SVGEGT. The V end was cut by 0 bases, the J end by 4 bases, with 6 bases between. This CDR3 reads CASSYSGGYGYTF. Here the CDR3 DNA reads TGTGCCAGCAGTTACTCAGGGGGCTATGGCTACACCTTC.

This clone turned up a few times. This chain uses TRBV7-2 with TRBJ2-5, with a possible D match to TRBD2 (7 bases). This CDR3 is built from 14 residues. Germline V gives CDR1 SGHTA, CDR2 FQGNSA. V gave up 5 bases and J gave up 4 bases, with 14 bases separating them. CDR3 nucleotides: TGTGCCAGCAGCCCAAGGGGGGGCGCAGAGACCCAGTACTTC. The encoded protein is CASSPRGGAETQYF.

This clone was picked up a small number of times. The chain links TRBV5-4 to TRBJ1-2; D not resolved. The CDR3 totals 16 residues. The germline CDR1 and CDR2 sequences are SGHNT and YYREEE (reference sequence). V was clipped by 0 bases and J by 2 bases, with 14 bases between them. The CDR3 nucleotides are TGTGCCAGCAGCTTGGGGTGGGCAGAAGAAAACTATGGCTACACCTTC. Translated, it gives CASSLGWAEENYGYTF.

The genes are TRBV19 and TRBJ1-1; possible D gene TRBD1, 5 bases. There are 13 residues in the CDR3. The V end was cut by 8 bases, the J end by 0 bases, with 10 bases between. Germline V gene sequence: CDR1 LNHDA, CDR2 SQIVND (reference sequence). CDR3 protein: CASDSYMNTEAFF. In DNA form, the CDR3 reads TGTGCCAGTGACAGTTACATGAACACTGAAGCTTTCTTT.

The gene calls are TRBV5-4 and TRBJ2-1, with TRBD2 identical over 11 bases. This CDR3 comprises 15 residues. Trimming cost V 4 bases and J 7 bases; bases outside gene matches: 7. Germline V CDR1 and CDR2: SGHNT, YYREEE (reference sequence). The CDR3 DNA follows: TGTGCCAGCAGCCTTAGCGGGGGGGGGCAGAATGAGCAGTTCTTC. This sequence encodes CASSLSGGGQNEQFF.

CDR3 in DNA: TGTGCCAGCAGTGACAGGGATGAGGGCTACACCTTC. Its translation is CASSDRDEGYTF. The rearrangement links TRBV9 to TRBJ1-2; 7 nucleotides line up with TRBD1. The CDR3 extends over 12 amino acids. J lost 8 bases, V lost 5 bases, and 6 bases had no gene match. Germline CDR1 SGDLS, CDR2 YYNGEE.

The chain carries TRBV19 and TRBJ2-1; 13 bases are a match to TRBD2. The ends lost 7 bases at V and 4 bases at J; junction bases unmatched: 4. The CDR3 length is 15 residues. CDR1 LNHDA and CDR2 SQIVND come from the germline V gene (reference sequence). DNA of the CDR3: TGTGCCAGTACCCGGGGACTAGCGGGATACAATGAGCAGTTCTTC. It encodes CASTRGLAGYNEQFF.

CDR3 sequence reads: CSVEDDGNMNTEAFF. CDR3 DNA: TGCAGCGTTGAAGATGACGGGAACATGAACACTGAAGCTTTCTTT. This chain uses TRBV29-1 with TRBJ1-1; unclear D gene. This CDR3 is 15 amino acids long. The germline V gene encodes CDR1 SQVTM and CDR2 ANQGSEA. With 0 bases removed from V and 0 bases from J, the gap between germline ends came to 11 bases.

CDR3 amino acids: CASSQGRSPEAFF. The CDR3 nucleotides read TGTGCCAGCAGCCAGGGGCGGAGTCCTGAAGCTTTCTTT. The chain links TRBV3-1 (or the pseudogene TRBV3-2) to TRBJ1-1; D possibly corresponds to TRBD1 (5 bases). CDR3 length equals 13 residues. Trimming shortened V by 3 bases and J by 6 bases, and 11 bases separated the two germline ends. Germline values: CDR1 LGHDT, CDR2 YNNKEL (reference sequence).

The rearrangement links TRBV10-3 to TRBJ2-7; 7 bases align to TRBD2. CDR3 length equals 15 residues. The germline V gene encodes CDR1 ENHRY and CDR2 SYGVKD. Trimming at V came to 1 base and at J to 4 bases, leaving 7 bases not matched to a gene. The CDR3 region is CAISEWGEGRYEQYV. In DNA, the CDR3 is TGTGCCATCAGTGAGTGGGGGGAGGGCAGGTACGAGCAGTACGTC.